What follows is one TCR beta chain and its context. Enrolled through a virtual design, the participants were between roughly 18 and 89 years of age and came from about two dozen US areas. Donors in Cohort 3 who had recovered were those with two negative PCRs, healthcare professional clearance, or resolution of their symptoms. These data originate in a study of blood T cell repertoires in COVID-19. The CDR3 contains 12 residues. V gave up 11 bases and J gave up 10 bases; unmatched junction bases: 7. Germline CDR1 reads MDHEN; CDR2 reads SYDVKM. The repertoire was sequenced with immunoSEQ multiplex PCR; TCRdb's copy has only in-frame clones and lacks some. The sample records some 250,000 clones, 80% to 90% being singletons.

The sample taken for sequencing was PBMCs or T cells enriched from blood (not recorded which). The chain carries TRBV28 and TRBJ1-6; 8 bases align to TRBD1. The receptor was derived from a man aged 18 to 30 who had recovered from COVID-19. In DNA form, the CDR3 reads TGTGCCGGAGGACAGGGTGGATCACCCCTCCACTTT. Translation: CAGGQGGSPLHF.